Each of the 26 T cell receptor beta chains below was sequenced from the same sample in a study of beta chain features in type 1 diabetes. Study results and caveats: TCRB CDR3 length was moderately but significantly reduced in all four CD4+ subsets of Type 1 diabetes patients.

Since all of the isolated RNA was reverse transcribed, expressed TCRB transcripts were what got sequenced. The repertoire was sequenced with immunoSEQ multiplex PCR; TCRdb's copy has only in-frame clones and lacks some. Among 65,000 to 85,000 clones listed, roughly half were seen once. These receptors lack a known antigen. The specimen sequenced was central memory CD4+ T cells from blood. These TCRs come from a young man with type 1 diabetes.

This chain links TRBV5-4 with TRBJ1-1; D ambiguous. V was trimmed by 4 bases and J by 7 bases, leaving 17 bases between them. Germline CDR1 and CDR2: SGHNT and YYREEE (reference sequence). The length of the CDR3 is 14 residues. For the CDR3, the DNA is TGTGCCAGCAGCCAAGTGGCAAACAGTCGTGAAGCTTTCTTT. Protein product: CASSQVANSREAFF.

The V gene is TRBV7-9, the J gene TRBJ2-5, with D possibly TRBD2 on 6 matching bases. The CDR3 consists of 13 residues. CDR1 SEHNR and CDR2 FQNEAQ come from the germline V gene (reference sequence). V lost 3 bases, J lost 5 bases, and 10 bases lay in between. This chain's CDR3 is CASSLEGRETQYF. The DNA of the CDR3 is TGTGCCAGCAGCTTGGAGGGAAGGGAGACCCAGTACTTC. Full variable domain (rest looked up from reference TRBV7-9 and TRBJ2-5): DTGVSQNPRHKITKRGQNVTFRCDPISEHNRLYWYRQTLGQGPEFLTYFQNEAQLEKSRLLSDRFSAERPKGSFSTLEIQRTEQGDSAMYLCASSLEGRETQYFGPGTRLLVL.

V usage is TRBV19 and J usage is TRBJ1-1, with D possibly being TRBD1 (6 bases). The CDR3 sequence is 14 residues long. Deletions cut 4 bases from V and 2 bases from J, with 11 bases between. Per the germline V gene, CDR1 is LNHDA and CDR2 is SQIVND (reference sequence). The CDR3 region is CASSKAQGNTEAFF. As DNA, the CDR3 is TGTGCCAGTAGTAAGGCACAGGGCAACACTGAAGCTTTCTTT.

The V call is TRBV5-1, the J call TRBJ1-6, with TRBD1 matching over 9 bases. Per the germline V gene, CDR1 is SGHRS and CDR2 is YFSETQ. V trimming: 3 bases; J trimming: 4 bases; junction bases outside the gene matches: 2. This CDR3 has 15 amino acids. The CDR3 DNA reads TGCGCCAGCAGCTGGGGGACAGGGTATAATTCACCCCTCCACTTT. Translated: CASSWGTGYNSPLHF.

The chain carries TRBV6-5 and TRBJ2-1, with 10 bases aligning to TRBD2. The V gene end was trimmed by 7 bases and the J gene end by 6 bases; junction bases not matched to a gene: 9. Germline assignment: CDR1 MNHEY and CDR2 SVGAGI. The length of the CDR3 is 15 residues. The CDR3 protein is CASIKAGGHANEQFF. In DNA form, the CDR3 reads TGTGCCAGCATCAAAGCGGGAGGGCATGCCAATGAGCAGTTCTTC.

There are a few counts of this clone. The chain links TRBV30 to TRBJ1-4, with 7 bases lining up with TRBD1. The trim removed 0 bases at V and 6 bases at J, leaving 16 bases unmatched. This CDR3 spans 18 amino acids. CDR1 and CDR2 (germline): GTSNPN, SVGIG (reference sequence). The DNA of the CDR3 is TGTGCCTGGAGTGTAGTACGAACAGGGGCGGCTTTTGATGAAAAACTGTTTTTT. Protein sequence: CAWSVVRTGAAFDEKLFF. The whole variable domain, filled in from reference TRBV30 and TRBJ1-4, reads SQTIHQWPATLVQPVGSPLSLECTVEGTSNPNLYWYRQAAGRGLQLLFYSVGIGQISSEVPQNLSASRPQDRQFILSSKKLLLSDSGFYLCAWSVVRTGAAFDEKLFFGSGTQLSVL.

This clone was seen more than once but under ten times. CDR3 amino acids: CASSKDRFSPLHF. CDR3 bases: TGTGCCAGTAGTAAGGACAGATTTTCACCCCTCCACTTT. The chain employs TRBV19 and TRBJ1-6, with D possibly TRBD1 on 6 matching bases. V was trimmed by 4 bases and J by 9 bases, leaving 10 bases between them. CDR1 and CDR2 (germline): LNHDA, SQIVND (reference sequence). The CDR3 runs 13 residues.

This clone was found a few times. The rearrangement joins TRBV7-2 to TRBJ1-3, with unresolved D. Trimming cost V 7 bases and J 2 bases, with 15 bases left between them. CDR3 length: 15 residues. Germline CDR1 reads SGHTA; CDR2 reads FQGNSA. The CDR3, as DNA: TGTGCCAGCACCCGAAGCTCCGAAACTGGAAACACCATATATTTT. Translation: CASTRSSETGNTIYF.

The chain recombines TRBV15 with TRBJ2-2; 14 positions agree with TRBD2. Trimming cost V 1 base and J 7 bases; bases outside gene matches: 5. The CDR3 extends over 17 amino acids. Looked up from germline, CDR1 is LNHNV and CDR2 is YYDKDF (reference sequence). CDR3 region: CATSRGGTSGGVGELFF. The CDR3 region has the DNA TGTGCCACCAGCAGAGGCGGGACTAGCGGGGGTGTCGGGGAGCTGTTTTTT.

The chain is built from TRBV7-2 and TRBJ2-7; TRBD2 agrees at 8 bases. The CDR3 length is 14 residues. Germline-derived CDR1 and CDR2 are SGHTA and FQGNSA. Trimming removed 5 bases from V and 2 bases from J; junction bases left unmatched: 5. The CDR3 region has the DNA TGTGCCAGCAGCATTAGCGGGGTGACCTACGAGCAGTACTTC. It specifies CASSISGVTYEQYF.

This rearrangement joins TRBV6-5 to TRBJ2-5; no firm D call. This CDR3 region has 15 residues. Germline V gives CDR1 MNHEY, CDR2 SVGAGI. The V end was cut by 2 bases, the J end by 4 bases, with 14 bases between. In nucleotides, the CDR3 is TGTGCCAGCAGTTACGGCGGCAGTTTAGGAGAGACCCAGTACTTC. Amino acids: CASSYGGSLGETQYF.

The V call is TRBV7-9, the J call TRBJ2-7, with 7 nucleotides matching TRBD1. Unmatched junction bases numbered 3, after V lost 3 bases and J lost 4 bases. CDR1 and CDR2 (germline): SEHNR, FQNEAQ (reference sequence). This CDR3 spans 13 amino acids. The CDR3 nucleotides read TGTGCCAGCAGCTTGAACAGGGGATACGAGCAGTACTTC. This translates into CASSLNRGYEQYF.

This chain joins TRBV5-1 and TRBJ2-2; TRBD1 agrees at 9 bases. Per germline, CDR1 SGHRS and CDR2 YFSETQ. V was clipped by 4 bases and J by 10 bases; unmatched bases: 11. This CDR3 contains 15 residues. The CDR3 DNA reads TGCGCCAGCAGCCCCGGGACAGGGAATGTTCAGGAGCTGTTTTTT. Residues: CASSPGTGNVQELFF.

This clone came up a few times. The germline gene is not matched at one end of the junction; a read error may be the cause. The chain has TRBV7-7 and TRBJ2-5; 10 bases match TRBD1. The DNA end is more similar to TRBJ2-7, so the J call may be wrong. Germline V lookup: CDR1 SSHAT, CDR2 FNYEAQ (reference sequence). The CDR3 consists of 15 residues. The CDR3 DNA reads as TGTGCTAGCAGCCGGGGACAGGGGAAGACCTACGAGCAGTACTTC. Translated: CASSRGQGKTYEQYF.

This clone was seen only a few times. The V gene is TRBV13, the J gene TRBJ2-7, with 7 bases identical to TRBD1. Trimming at V came to 5 bases and at J to 0 bases, leaving 4 bases not matched to a gene. The CDR3 spans 14 residues. Germline V gives CDR1 PRHDT, CDR2 FYEKMQ (reference sequence). The CDR3 region is CASSPGTVSYEQYF. The CDR3 coding sequence is TGTGCCAGCAGCCCCGGGACAGTCTCCTACGAGCAGTACTTC.

The chain couples TRBV19 to TRBJ1-5; TRBD1 aligns across 7 bases. V was clipped by 4 bases and J by 4 bases; unmatched bases: 7. The CDR3 has 15 residues. CDR1 and CDR2 from the germline V gene are LNHDA and SQIVND (reference sequence). CDR3 in amino acids: CASSTEQGRNQPQHF. The CDR3, as DNA: TGTGCCAGTAGTACCGAACAGGGGAGGAATCAGCCCCAGCATTTT.

A few counts support this clone. The chain joins TRBV5-1 to TRBJ2-1; maybe TRBD2 (5 bases). The germline V gene has CDR1 SGHRS and CDR2 YFSETQ. The CDR3 totals 15 residues. V was pared by 4 bases and J by 9 bases, with 20 bases between. The CDR3 nucleotides are TGCGCCAGCAGCGCCTCACCGGGCCCCGGAGGTGAGCAGTTCTTC. Translated, it gives CASSASPGPGGEQFF. The full variable domain, its missing parts supplied by reference TRBV5-1 and TRBJ2-1, is KAGVTQTPRYLIKTRGQQVTLSCSPISGHRSVSWYQQTPGQGLQFLFEYFSETQRNKGNFPGRFSGRQFSNSRSEMNVSTLELGDSALYLCASSASPGPGGEQFFGPGTRLTVL.

The rearrangement uses TRBV25-1 and TRBJ2-5; D perhaps matches TRBD1 (7 bases). Germline lookup yields CDR1 MGHDK and CDR2 SYGVNS. The CDR3 has 15 amino acids. The V and J ends lost 1 base and 5 bases respectively, with 14 bases between them. The chain's CDR3 is CASSESKGAGETQYF. The CDR3 nucleotides are TGTGCCAGCAGTGAATCGAAGGGGGCGGGGGAGACCCAGTACTTC.

CDR3 sequence: CASSFFPSGSNQPQHF. The CDR3 DNA reads as TGTGCCAGCAGCTTTTTCCCAAGCGGGAGCAATCAGCCCCAGCATTTT. The chain uses TRBV5-8 and TRBJ1-5; D remains ambiguous. The germline V gene has CDR1 SGHTS and CDR2 YDEGEE. Trimming took off 2 bases at V and 1 base at J, with 13 bases between the two ends. The CDR3 spans 16 residues.

V gene TRBV7-9 combines with J gene TRBJ2-5; 11 bases are a match to TRBD1. Losses at the gene ends were 2 bases for V and 4 bases for J; bases not matched to a gene: 9. CDR3 length: 17 residues. Germline CDR1 reads SEHNR; CDR2 reads FQNEAQ (reference sequence). The CDR3 sequence is CASSLLSGTGGRETQYF. The CDR3 region has the DNA TGTGCCAGCAGCTTACTATCCGGGACAGGGGGAAGAGAGACCCAGTACTTC.

This chain uses TRBV5-5 with TRBJ2-3; a possible D gene is TRBD1 (6 bases). Germline CDR1 and CDR2: SGHKS and YYEKEE (reference sequence). V lost 7 bases and J lost 4, with 16 bases in between. The CDR3 consists of 14 residues. In nucleotides, the CDR3 is TGTGCCAGCGCGACCAGGACAGATTCAGATACGCAGTATTTT. Protein sequence: CASATRTDSDTQYF.

The chain recombines TRBV5-1 with TRBJ2-3, with 9 nucleotides matching TRBD1. The V gene's germline CDR1 is SGHRS and CDR2 YFSETQ. The CDR3 consists of 16 residues. V was clipped by 3 bases and J by 4 bases; unmatched bases: 9. As DNA, the CDR3 is TGCGCCAGCAGCTCCCTTGGACAGGGGTCCCCAGATACGCAGTATTTT. This codes for CASSSLGQGSPDTQYF.

This clone was found a few times. The rearrangement links TRBV9 to TRBJ2-5, with a possible D match to TRBD2 (5 bases). In germline, CDR1 is SGDLS, CDR2 YYNGEE. V dropped 0 bases and J dropped 7 bases, with 10 bases sitting between them. The CDR3 loop spans 13 amino acids. The chain's CDR3 is CASSVVVGGTQYF. DNA of the CDR3: TGTGCCAGCAGCGTAGTGGTCGGAGGGACCCAGTACTTC.

The V and J genes are TRBV4-1 and TRBJ2-3; D is perhaps TRBD1 (6 bases). CDR1 MGHRA and CDR2 YSYEKL come from the germline V gene. Trimming removed 2 bases at V and 0 bases at J, with 9 bases between. This CDR3 region has 15 residues. The DNA of the CDR3 is TGCGCCAGCAGCCAACAAACAGGGAGCACAGATACGCAGTATTTT. Amino acids: CASSQQTGSTDTQYF.

This clone was detected only a few times. The chain carries TRBV10-2 and TRBJ2-7; 7 bases match TRBD1. The CDR3 consists of 14 residues. J lost 2 bases, V lost 5 bases, and 6 bases had no gene match. CDR1 is WSHSY and CDR2 is SAAADI in the germline V gene. The CDR3 reads CASSIQGDTYEQYF. CDR3 coding DNA: TGCGCCAGCAGTATCCAGGGGGACACCTACGAGCAGTACTTC.

The sample holds a few counts of this clone. The chain carries TRBV7-9 and TRBJ2-4, with TRBD2 as a possible D gene (6 bases). Trimming stripped 1 base from V and 0 bases from J, with 13 bases between. CDR3 length: 17 residues. Germline V CDR1 and CDR2: SEHNR, FQNEAQ (reference sequence). The CDR3 sequence: CASSLERAGLAKNIQYF. The CDR3 DNA follows: TGTGCCAGCAGCTTAGAAAGGGCGGGACTAGCCAAAAACATTCAGTACTTC.